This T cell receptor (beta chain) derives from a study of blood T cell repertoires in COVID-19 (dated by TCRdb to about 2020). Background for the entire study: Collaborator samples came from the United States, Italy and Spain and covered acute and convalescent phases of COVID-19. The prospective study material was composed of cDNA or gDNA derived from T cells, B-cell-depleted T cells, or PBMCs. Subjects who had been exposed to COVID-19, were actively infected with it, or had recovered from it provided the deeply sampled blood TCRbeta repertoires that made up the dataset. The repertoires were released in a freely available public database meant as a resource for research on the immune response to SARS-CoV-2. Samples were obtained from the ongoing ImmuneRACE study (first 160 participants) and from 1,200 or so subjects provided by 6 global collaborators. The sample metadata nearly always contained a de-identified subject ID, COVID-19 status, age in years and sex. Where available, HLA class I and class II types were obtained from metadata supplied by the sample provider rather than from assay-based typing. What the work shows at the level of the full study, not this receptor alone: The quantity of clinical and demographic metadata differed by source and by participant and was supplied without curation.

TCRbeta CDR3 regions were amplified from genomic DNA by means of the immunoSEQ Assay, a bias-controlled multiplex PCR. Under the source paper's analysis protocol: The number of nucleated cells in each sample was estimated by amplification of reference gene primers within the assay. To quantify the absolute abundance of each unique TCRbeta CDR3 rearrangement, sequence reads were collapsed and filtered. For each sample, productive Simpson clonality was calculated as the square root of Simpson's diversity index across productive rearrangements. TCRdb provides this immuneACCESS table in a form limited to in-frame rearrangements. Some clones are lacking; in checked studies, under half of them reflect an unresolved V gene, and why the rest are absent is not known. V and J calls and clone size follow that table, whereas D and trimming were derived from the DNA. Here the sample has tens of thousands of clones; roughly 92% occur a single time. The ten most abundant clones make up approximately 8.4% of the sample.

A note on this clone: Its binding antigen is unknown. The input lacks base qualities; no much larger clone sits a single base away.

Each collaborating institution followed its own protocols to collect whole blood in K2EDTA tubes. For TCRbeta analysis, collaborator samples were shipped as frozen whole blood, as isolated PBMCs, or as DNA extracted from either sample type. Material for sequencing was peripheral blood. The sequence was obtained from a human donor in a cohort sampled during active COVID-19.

CDR3 loop: CASSEGGQQTNYGYTF. The nucleotide sequence reads TGTGCCAGCAGTGAAGGGGGGCAGCAAACTAACTATGGCTACACCTTC. This receptor chain uses TRBV2 and TRBJ1-2, with TRBD1 tentatively as D gene (6 bases match). CDR1 and CDR2 were assigned from the germline V gene as SNHLY and FYNNEI. Trimming at the junction amounts to 1 base on V and 0 bases on J, and the germline ends lie 12 bases apart. From the cysteine up to the phenylalanine, the CDR3 has a length of 16 residues. The read is trimmed to its CDR3 DNA, 48 bases read in frame from base 1.